This TCR beta chain appears in the sequencing data of a study of blood T cell repertoires in COVID-19. Study context: T cells, B-cell-depleted T cells, or PBMCs provided the cDNA or gDNA that served as material.

Generated by immunoSEQ multiplex PCR, the TCRdb table keeps only in-frame clones and is missing some. The table includes 150,000 to 200,000 clones, 84% detected once. This clone was detected once. The J segment lost 4 bases and the V segment lost 7 bases, leaving 4 bases of the junction unmatched. CDR1 is LNHDA and CDR2 is SQIVND in the germline V gene (reference sequence). The CDR3 length is 13 residues. This sequence joins TRBV19 and TRBJ1-1; 9 positions agree with TRBD1. The sequence was obtained from an older woman with COVID-19, enrolled during active disease. What was sequenced was peripheral blood. CDR3 region: CASNRGPGTEAFF. The CDR3 DNA is TGTGCCAGTAACAGGGGGCCGGGCACTGAAGCTTTCTTT.